The 13 T cell receptor beta chains reported below all come from one sample, sequenced in a study of cytomegalovirus exposure and HLA in healthy donors. PCR employed 60 Vbeta and 13 Jbeta primers. Data came from immunoSEQ multiplex PCR; TCRdb stores just in-frame clones and leaves some out. The table records about 110,000 clones, about 71% of them present only once. Sequencing was carried out using PBMCs. The receptors come from a boy aged 10-17 years in good health and CMV-seronegative.

This clone was detected a few times. The gene calls are TRBV5-3 and TRBJ1-5; D gene ambiguous. TRBV5-3 is designated an ORF whose function remains uncertain. The CDR3 has 16 residues. Trimming stripped 0 bases from V and 3 bases from J, with 13 bases between. In DNA, the CDR3 is TGTGCCAGAAGCTTGGTACGGGTGAGGGCCAATCAGCCCCAGCATTTT. Amino acids: CARSLVRVRANQPQHF.

This clone came up a few times. The chain carries TRBV9 and TRBJ1-1, with 9 bases lining up with TRBD1. V dropped 0 bases and J dropped 5; count of bases not matched to a gene: 2. This CDR3 contains 14 residues. Germline-derived CDR1 and CDR2 are SGDLS and YYNGEE. CDR3 in amino acids: CASSVGQGVTEAFF. The CDR3 DNA follows: TGTGCCAGCAGCGTAGGACAGGGGGTAACTGAAGCTTTCTTT. Based on the CDR3 plus reference TRBV9 and TRBJ1-1, the full variable domain is DSGVTQTPKHLITATGQRVTLRCSPRSGDLSVYWYQQSLDQGLQFLIQYYNGEERAKGNILERFSAQQFPDLHSELNLSSLELGDSALYFCASSVGQGVTEAFFGQGTRLTVV.

The chain has TRBV5-1 and TRBJ2-7; the match to TRBD2 covers 14 bases. The CDR3 totals 20 residues. The germline gives CDR1 SGHRS, CDR2 YFSETQ. Germline trimming cut 5 bases from V and 3 bases from J; bases unmatched to any gene: 19. CDR3 region: CASSYAPGLAGVTPIYEQYF. DNA of the CDR3: TGCGCCAGCAGTTACGCTCCGGGACTAGCGGGAGTCACCCCTATCTACGAGCAGTACTTC.

The chain carries TRBV7-9 and TRBJ1-1, with 7 bases lining up with TRBD1. V trimming: 3 bases; J trimming: 1 base; junction bases outside the gene matches: 5. This CDR3 comprises 15 residues. Germline CDR1 is SEHNR and CDR2 is FQNEAQ (reference sequence). The DNA of the CDR3 is TGTGCCAGCAGCTTCAGACAGGGAGGGAACACTGAAGCTTTCTTT. As protein: CASSFRQGGNTEAFF.

This sequence joins TRBV7-3 and TRBJ1-1, with D perhaps TRBD1 (5 bases). CDR3 size: 13 residues. Germline CDR1 reads SGHTA; CDR2 reads FQGTGA. The V end lost 5 bases, the J end lost 6 bases, and 13 bases lay between the germline ends. CDR3 loop: CASSAQVSAEAFF. The CDR3 DNA follows: TGTGCCAGCAGCGCACAGGTTTCGGCTGAAGCTTTCTTT. The full variable domain, with the rest looked up from reference TRBV7-3 and TRBJ1-1, is GAGVSQTPSNKVTEKGKYVELRCDPISGHTALYWYRQSLGQGPEFLIYFQGTGAADDSGLPNDRFFAVRPEGSVSTLKIQRTERGDSAVYLCASSAQVSAEAFFGQGTRLTVV.

The table lists this clone with a few counts. The rearrangement joins TRBV28 to TRBJ1-4; tentatively, D is TRBD1 (6 bases). Germline lookup yields CDR1 MDHEN and CDR2 SYDVKM. The CDR3 is 13 residues long. V was shortened by 6 bases and J by 5 bases, with 10 bases between the two germline ends. The CDR3 DNA is TGTGCCAGCAGCGGGGGGGCAAATGAAAAACTGTTTTTT. Translation gives CASSGGANEKLFF.

The rearrangement links TRBV10-2 to TRBJ1-5, with 8 bases matching TRBD1. Germline assignment: CDR1 WSHSY and CDR2 SAAADI. The CDR3 covers 15 residues. Unmatched junction bases numbered 5, after V lost 3 bases and J lost 4 bases. The CDR3 protein is CASSDRQGANQPQHF. Here the CDR3 DNA reads TGCGCCAGCAGTGATCGGCAGGGGGCGAATCAGCCCCAGCATTTT.

The CDR3 here is CASSRPGLADFYNEQFF. The CDR3 DNA sequence: TGTGCCAGCAGCCGACCGGGACTAGCGGACTTCTACAATGAGCAGTTCTTC. The chain joins TRBV14 to TRBJ2-1; 11 bases are shared with TRBD2. CDR1 is SGHDN, CDR2 FVKESK, per germline. The CDR3 consists of 17 residues. V dropped 4 bases and J dropped 3; count of bases not matched to a gene: 8. The whole variable domain, filled in from reference TRBV14 and TRBJ2-1, reads EAGVTQFPSHSVIEKGQTVTLRCDPISGHDNLYWYRRVMGKEIKFLLHFVKESKQDESGMPNNRFLAERTGGTYSTLKVQPAELEDSGVYFCASSRPGLADFYNEQFFGPGTRLTVL.

V usage is TRBV2 and J usage is TRBJ2-3; D gene unclear. The germline V and J ends were trimmed by 6 bases and 5 bases, with 12 bases remaining between them. The CDR3 loop spans 13 amino acids. CDR1 is SNHLY and CDR2 is FYNNEI in the germline V gene. CDR3 nucleotides: TGTGCCAGCAGCCTGATGCGTGTAGATACGCAGTATTTT. Translating it yields CASSLMRVDTQYF.

The chain links TRBV4-1 to TRBJ1-6; perhaps TRBD1 as D (5 bases). The CDR3 has 16 residues. Germline V gene data show CDR1 as MGHRA and CDR2 as YSYEKL. V was pared by 3 bases and J by 6 bases, with 15 bases between. The CDR3 protein is CASSQWGERSNSPLHF. The CDR3 DNA reads as TGCGCCAGCAGCCAGTGGGGGGAAAGGAGTAATTCACCCCTCCACTTT.

This chain connects TRBV28 to TRBJ1-1, with a tentative D call TRBD1 (5 bases). Deletions cut 2 bases from V and 8 bases from J, with 6 bases between. The CDR3 totals 11 residues. CDR1 and CDR2 from the germline V gene are MDHEN and SYDVKM. The CDR3, as DNA: TGTGCCAGCAGTTTACGGGGGGAAGCTTTCTTT. Protein sequence: CASSLRGEAFF.

This chain joins TRBV5-1 and TRBJ2-5, with 8 bases aligning to TRBD2. There are 16 residues in the CDR3. Trimming removed 0 bases from V and 5 bases from J; junction bases left unmatched: 9. Germline V gene sequence: CDR1 SGHRS, CDR2 YFSETQ. As DNA, the CDR3 is TGCGCCAGCAGCTTGGAGGTGCGGGGGGCATCGGAGACCCAGTACTTC. It translates to CASSLEVRGASETQYF.

This clone was found once. This chain connects TRBV4-3 to TRBJ2-3, with 7 positions matching TRBD2. V lost 3 bases and J lost 5; bases outside the gene matches: 5. This CDR3 comprises 14 residues. The germline CDR1 and CDR2 sequences are LGHNA and YSLEER. The DNA for the CDR3 is TGCGCCAGCAGCCAGACTAGCTCCTTAGATACGCAGTATTTT. Residues: CASSQTSSLDTQYF.